Here is one T cell receptor (beta chain) with its context. This entry belongs to a study of blood T cell repertoires in COVID-19. About the research overall: Acute and convalescent COVID-19 specimens originated in the United States, Italy and Spain. From T cells, B-cell-depleted T cells, or PBMCs came the material, which was cDNA or gDNA.

As processed by the authors: Estimation of nucleated cell counts relied on the amplification of reference gene primers. Clones were read by immunoSEQ multiplex PCR, and TCRdb kept only the in-frame ones, dropping some. V and J calls and clone size are as listed in that table; D and trimming were resolved from the DNA. The sample holds 75,000 to 95,000 clones, roughly 88% seen once. Looked up from germline, CDR1 is MNHEY and CDR2 is SVGAGI. The CDR3 sequence is 16 residues long. Trimming removed 2 bases from V and 4 bases from J; junction bases left unmatched: 6. The specimen sequenced was peripheral blood. The origin of this receptor is a human donor in a cohort sampled during active COVID-19. The chain has TRBV6-5 and TRBJ2-7; 12 bases agree with TRBD1. The CDR3 is CASSYHGTGGAYEQYF. CDR3 DNA: TGTGCCAGCAGTTACCATGGGACAGGGGGCGCGTACGAGCAGTACTTC.